Listed below are T cell receptor beta chains from one sample, sequenced in a study of graft-versus-host responses after intestinal transplantation. No antigen is known for these receptors. The table came from immunoSEQ multiplex PCR; TCRdb's copy has only in-frame clones and leaves some out. The table lists fewer than 120,000 clones, around 93% of them singletons. The specimen comprised unstimulated CD8+ T cells sorted from spleen or lymph node cells, sampled before intestinal transplant. The receptors were sampled from a human donor who received an intestinal transplant. CDR3s include the opening cysteine and the closing phenylalanine or tryptophan. The D gene is left open where the match is weak. Size is omitted from some rows. Given values are once, few, many or a class for expanded clones.

cdr3_length j_call d_call v_call clone_size cdr3_aa cdr3_nt
12 TRBJ2-1 NA TRBV4-1 NA CASSPEDYEQFF TGCGCCAGCAGCCCCGAGGACTATGAGCAGTTCTTC
14 TRBJ2-7 TRBD2 TRBV5-6 NA CASSGTSGGYEQYF TGTGCCAGCAGCGGGACTAGCGGGGGCTACGAGCAGTACTTC
15 TRBJ1-1 NA TRBV5-5 NA CASSLHRGDDTEAFF TGTGCCAGCAGCTTGCATAGGGGAGACGACACTGAAGCTTTCTTT
14 TRBJ1-1 NA TRBV27 NA CASSSLGGTTEAFF TGTGCCAGCAGTTCCCTGGGGGGCACCACTGAAGCTTTCTTT
13 TRBJ2-7 NA TRBV10-3 NA CAISEPPGGEQYF TGTGCCATCAGTGAACCCCCCGGGGGAGAGCAGTACTTC
14 TRBJ2-5 TRBD1 TRBV9 NA CASSVRGRRETQYF TGTGCCAGCAGCGTCAGGGGGCGCAGAGAGACCCAGTACTTC
16 TRBJ1-1 NA TRBV6-5 NA CASSYGVRQGNNEAFF TGTGCCAGCAGTTACGGAGTTCGCCAGGGTAACAATGAAGCTTTCTTT
14 TRBJ2-5 NA TRBV10-1 NA CASSSGLLAETQYF TGCGCCAGCAGTTCTGGCCTCCTAGCGGAGACCCAGTACTTC
16 TRBJ2-1 TRBD1 TRBV4-1 NA CASSQDPPPGGNEQFF TGCGCCAGCAGCCAAGACCCCCCCCCAGGGGGCAATGAGCAGTTCTTC
14 TRBJ2-7 NA TRBV2 NA CASSSGTQSYEQYF TGTGCCAGCAGTTCCGGGACACAGTCCTACGAGCAGTACTTC
17 TRBJ2-2 NA TRBV5-1 once CASDTGLGRKNTGELFF TGCGCCAGCGATACGGGGTTGGGGAGAAAGAACACCGGGGAGCTGTTTTTT
15 TRBJ1-1 TRBD1 TRBV5-1 once CASSLFGQGAGEAFF TGCGCCAGCAGCCTCTTTGGACAGGGGGCAGGGGAAGCTTTCTTT
18 TRBJ1-5 NA TRBV27 NA CASSPLGEPVGRSGPQHF TGTGCCAGCAGTCCCCTGGGGGAGCCGGTGGGTAGATCAGGGCCCCAGCATTTT
15 TRBJ2-1 TRBD2 TRBV29-1 NA CSVETSGAPYNEQFF TGCAGCGTTGAAACTAGCGGGGCCCCCTACAATGAGCAGTTCTTC
13 TRBJ2-7 NA TRBV30 NA CAWSVQGLGEQYF TGTGCCTGGAGTGTACAGGGTTTGGGGGAGCAGTACTTC
12 TRBJ2-4 NA TRBV28 NA CASSSNRGIQYF TGTGCCAGCAGTTCAAACCGGGGCATTCAGTACTTC
16 TRBJ1-4 TRBD1 TRBV9 NA CASSPGQGATNEKLFF TGTGCCAGCAGCCCGGGACAGGGCGCAACTAATGAAAAACTGTTTTTT
15 TRBJ2-7 NA TRBV4-1 NA CASSQGTRSSYEQYF TGCGCCAGCAGCCAAGGAACGCGGAGCTCCTACGAGCAGTACTTC
15 TRBJ2-1 TRBD2 TRBV15 NA CATSRGTSGNNEQFF TGTGCCACCAGCAGAGGGACTAGCGGGAACAATGAGCAGTTCTTC
14 TRBJ2-7 NA TRBV7-6 NA CASSLAGVAYEQYF TGTGCCAGCAGCTTAGCCGGGGTCGCCTACGAGCAGTACTTC
15 TRBJ2-7 NA TRBV27 NA CASSFAGSDSDEQYF TGTGCCAGCAGTTTTGCAGGGTCCGATTCGGACGAGCAGTACTTC
15 TRBJ2-2 TRBD1 TRBV25-1 NA CASSEFRGSTGELFF TGTGCCAGCAGTGAATTCAGGGGGAGCACCGGGGAGCTGTTTTTT
16 TRBJ2-5 TRBD2 TRBV4-1 NA CASSQVTSGLSEGQYF TGCGCCAGCAGCCAAGTCACTAGCGGGCTCTCAGAGGGCCAGTACTTC
15 TRBJ2-2 NA TRBV5-1 NA CASRERGGYTGELFF TGCGCCAGCCGGGAGAGAGGGGGATACACCGGGGAGCTGTTTTTT
16 TRBJ2-1 NA TRBV11-2 NA CASRRNRDPTYNEQFF TGTGCCAGCAGACGCAACAGGGACCCCACCTACAATGAGCAGTTCTTC
14 TRBJ2-3 NA TRBV6-5 NA CASSRDQTQDTQYF TGTGCCAGCAGCCGCGACCAGACCCAGGATACGCAGTATTTT
13 TRBJ2-2 NA TRBV29-1 NA CSVTRANTGELFF TGCAGCGTTACCAGGGCGAACACCGGGGAGCTGTTTTTT
15 TRBJ2-1 TRBD2 TRBV27 once CASSGGTSGNNEQFF TGTGCCAGCAGTGGCGGGACTAGCGGAAACAATGAGCAGTTCTTC
17 TRBJ1-3 NA TRBV10-3 NA CAITEGPGQGTGNTIYF TGTGCCATCACCGAGGGACCGGGACAAGGGACTGGAAACACCATATATTTT